Presented here are 3 T cell receptor beta chains from one specimen sequenced in a study of low-dose radiotherapy and immunotherapy resistance in tumors. As for time point: after trial treatment. Documented treatment: LDRT plus nivolumab, ipilimumab, low-dose cyclophosphamide and aspirin (RACIN trial). First-strand cDNA relied on TRAV- and TRBV-specific primers spanning alpha and beta chains. Amplification of TCRs used a constant-region primer and V-primer adapter for around 19 PCR cycles. In TCRdb, the reads were re-called with MiXCR into one record per CDR3 protein. The data hold around 100,000 distinct CDR3 sequences, with around 20% observed a single time. Sequences were derived from PBMCs, sampled after low-dose radiotherapy plus immunotherapy. The receptors here all came from a male donor with prostate cancer.

The table lists this clonotype with many counts. V and J are TRBV20-1 and TRBJ2-3; D is possibly TRBD1 (6 bases). V lost 3 bases, J lost 5 bases, and 15 bases lay in between. The CDR3 is 14 amino acids. Germline V lookup: CDR1 DFQATT, CDR2 SNEGSKA (reference sequence). This CDR3 is CSARAPLGGDTQYF. The CDR3, as DNA: TGCAGTGCTAGGGCACCCCTAGGGGGAGATACGCAGTATTTT.

This clonotype was recorded at least ten times. The chain carries TRBV11-2 and TRBJ2-2; D is ambiguous. The CDR3 runs to 16 residues. V lost 3 bases to trimming and J lost 5 bases, with 16 bases between them. Germline assignment: CDR1 SGHAT and CDR2 FQNNGV. In nucleotides, the CDR3 is TGTGCCAGCAGCTTTGGAGTACGGATGGGTACCGGGGAGCTGTTTTTT. This gives the protein CASSFGVRMGTGELFF.

There are many counts of this clonotype. The V call is TRBV5-5, the J call TRBJ2-7; maybe TRBD2 (5 bases). Germline V gene lookup returns CDR1 SGHKS and CDR2 YYEKEE (reference sequence). V lost 2 bases, J lost 7 bases, and 13 bases lay in between. The CDR3 is made up of 13 amino acids. CDR3 in DNA: TGTGCCAGCAGCTTCGGCGGGTCGCGGGAGCAGTACTTC. The encoded protein is CASSFGGSREQYF.